This T cell receptor beta chain stems from a study of control samples from healthy donors and cancer patients (dated by TCRdb to the early 2020s). The library was obtained by the immunoSEQ multiplex PCR assay. TCRdb retrieved this table from immuneACCESS and kept in-frame rearrangements only. Not all clones are present; in checked studies, unresolved V genes account for under half, and no reason is known for the remainder. Counted in this sample were some 200,000 clones; 85% to 95% of them appeared once. Jointly, the top ten make up about 1.4% of the sample. CDR1 is given as MDHEN and CDR2 as SYDVKM, both from the germline V gene. The germline V and J ends show losses of 3 bases and 4 bases respectively, and no gene match explains 4 bases of the junction. The CDR3 numbers 15 residues from cysteine through phenylalanine. Only the CDR3 DNA is retained, 45 bases long and in frame from the first base.

About this clone itself: There is no known antigen for this receptor. No base quality information exists; no much larger clone differs at one position.

This sequence uses TRBV28 and TRBJ2-5; TRBD1 aligns with 11 central bases. Specimen: blood. This TCR was sampled from a man aged 50-59 years in good health. The DNA sequence is TGTGCCAGCAGTTTTCGGACAGGGGGCGGAGAGACCCAGTACTTC. This yields the protein CASSFRTGGGETQYF.